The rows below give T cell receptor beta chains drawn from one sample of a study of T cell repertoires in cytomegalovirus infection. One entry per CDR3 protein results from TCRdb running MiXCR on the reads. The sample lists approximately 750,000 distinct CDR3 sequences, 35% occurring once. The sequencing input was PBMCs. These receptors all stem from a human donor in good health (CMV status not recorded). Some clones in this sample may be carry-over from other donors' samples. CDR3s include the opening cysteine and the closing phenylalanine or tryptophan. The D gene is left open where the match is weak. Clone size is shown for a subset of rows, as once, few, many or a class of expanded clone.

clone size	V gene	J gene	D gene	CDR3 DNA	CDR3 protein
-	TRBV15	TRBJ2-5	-	TGTGCCACCAGCAGAGCGGGAAAGTACGAGACCCAGTACTTC	CATSRAGKYETQYF
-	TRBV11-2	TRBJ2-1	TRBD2	TGTGCCAGCAGCGTGACTTTCCGGGAGGATAACAATGAGCAGTTCTTC	CASSVTFREDNNEQFF
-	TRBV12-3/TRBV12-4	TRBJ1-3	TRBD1	TGTGCCAGCAGTCGGACAGGGGGATTGGACACCATATATTTT	CASSRTGGLDTIYF
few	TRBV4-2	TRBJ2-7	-	TGTGCCAGCAGCCAGGGCGGGGGCGGAGACTCCTACGAGCAGTACTTC	CASSQGGGGDSYEQYF
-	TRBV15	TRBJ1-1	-	TGTGCCACCAGCAGAGTCGGGGGGATGAACACTGAAGCTTTCTTT	CATSRVGGMNTEAFF
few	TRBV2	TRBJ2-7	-	TGTGCCAGCAAGTCAAGTAGCTCCTACGAGCAGTACTTC	CASKSSSSYEQYF
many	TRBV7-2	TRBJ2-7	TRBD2	TGTGCCAGCAGCTTAGTGGCTAGCGGGTCCTACGAGCAGTACTTC	CASSLVASGSYEQYF
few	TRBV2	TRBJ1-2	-	TGTGCCAGCAGTGAAGCGCGGCAAAGCTATGGCTACACCTTC	CASSEARQSYGYTF
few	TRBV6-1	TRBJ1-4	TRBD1	TGTGCCAGCATCCGAAGACAGGGGAAAGAAAAACTGTTTTTT	CASIRRQGKEKLFF
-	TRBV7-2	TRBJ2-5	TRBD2	TGTGCCAGCAGCGTAGGGACTAGCGTACCACAAGAGACCCAGTACTTC	CASSVGTSVPQETQYF
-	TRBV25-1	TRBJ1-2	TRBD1	TGTGCCAGCAGTGCCTATCCCGGGACAGGGGACGGGGACTATGGCTACACCTTC	CASSAYPGTGDGDYGYTF
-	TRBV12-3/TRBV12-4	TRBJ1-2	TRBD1	TGTGCCAGCAGAACCTCCGGGACAGGGGTGTATGGCTACACCTTC	CASRTSGTGVYGYTF
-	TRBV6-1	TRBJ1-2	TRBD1	TGTGCCAGCAGTCCGGGACAGGGGAAGTATGGCTACACCTTC	CASSPGQGKYGYTF
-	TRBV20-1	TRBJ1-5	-	TGCAGTGCTAGAGATCTTGGCCTGTACAATCAGCCCCAGCATTTT	CSARDLGLYNQPQHF
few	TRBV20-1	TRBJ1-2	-	TGCAGTGCGCCCCCACCGAACAACTATGGCTACACCTTC	CSAPPPNNYGYTF